These 16 T cell receptor beta chains were sequenced from one sample in a study of T cells in Graves' hyperthyroidism and ophthalmopathy (dated by TCRdb to the late 2010s). The library was produced with multiplex PCR. Sequencing instrument: Illumina HiSeq 2000. The TCR beta CDR3 regions were amplified from RNA transcripts. A first-round RT-PCR of the TCR CDR3 used the HTBI primer set with the Qiagen OneStep RT-PCR kit. Through fastp at Q25 and MiXCR, TCRdb rebuilt clones from the public reads, retaining in-frame beta chains. Rows are unified per CDR3 protein, each entry keeping the most common DNA and genes. The sample table records about 640,000 distinct CDR3 sequences; around 20% of these occur just once. The ten largest clones capture 34% of the sample. The sequenced material came from blood. Receptor source: a man in his thirties or forties with Graves' ophthalmopathy.

This clonotype was seen once. The CDR3 protein is CASSYSRQGRRNEQFF. The CDR3 DNA reads TGTGCCAGCAGTTACTCGAGACAGGGACGCAGGAATGAGCAGTTCTTC. The chain combines TRBV6-2 or TRBV6-3 with TRBJ2-1; 7 bases match TRBD1. This CDR3 has 16 residues. V was clipped by 0 bases and J by 7 bases; unmatched bases: 9. CDR1 and CDR2 from the germline V gene are MNHEY and SVGEGT.

This clonotype has only a few counts. This rearrangement joins TRBV12-3 or TRBV12-4 to TRBJ2-1; no reliable D call. V shed 3 bases and J shed 2 bases, with 8 bases lying between them. The CDR3 spans 14 residues. For the CDR3, the DNA is TGTGCCAGCAGTTTCGCAGGAGCCTACAATGAGCAGTTCTTC. This gives the protein CASSFAGAYNEQFF.

This chain uses TRBV20-1 with TRBJ1-1; TRBD1 might be the D (6 bases). Germline CDR1 is DFQATT and CDR2 is SNEGSKA (reference sequence). The ends were cut back, 7 bases at V and 1 base at J, with 13 bases in the middle. This CDR3 has 13 residues. The CDR3 loop reads CSGERTENTEAFF. CDR3 DNA: TGCAGTGGAGAAAGGACAGAGAACACTGAAGCTTTCTTT.

The chain carries TRBV28 and TRBJ2-2; 9 bases are shared with TRBD2. The ends lost 3 bases at V and 5 bases at J; junction bases unmatched: 13. This CDR3 is built from 18 residues. Germline CDR1 reads MDHEN; CDR2 reads SYDVKM. The CDR3 DNA reads as TGTGCCAGCAGTTTTCGGACTAGCGCCCAGTCGGAGACCGGGGAGCTGTTTTTT. This encodes CASSFRTSAQSETGELFF.

This chain links TRBV7-9 with TRBJ2-1; TRBD2 aligns across 7 bases. The CDR3 contains 15 residues. Germline V gene lookup returns CDR1 SEHNR and CDR2 FQNEAQ (reference sequence). Trimming took 3 bases from V and 4 from J; bases not matched to a gene: 6. The CDR3 loop is CASSFGGSVYNEQFF. The CDR3 nucleotides are TGTGCCAGCAGCTTCGGCGGGAGTGTATACAATGAGCAGTTCTTC.

The chain has TRBV11-2 and TRBJ1-2; D possibly corresponds to TRBD1 (6 bases). Germline loops: CDR1 SGHAT, CDR2 FQNNGV. Trimming removed 2 bases from V and 6 bases from J, with 13 bases in between. CDR3 length: 14 amino acids. The CDR3 sequence: CASSLQQGGHGYTF. The CDR3 DNA follows: TGTGCCAGCAGCTTACAACAGGGAGGTCATGGCTACACCTTC. The full variable domain, in which reference TRBV11-2 and TRBJ1-2 provide the parts outside the CDR3, is EAGVAQSPRYKIIEKRQSVAFWCNPISGHATLYWYQQILGQGPKLLIQFQNNGVVDDSQLPKDRFSAERLKGVDSTLKIQPAKLEDSAVYLCASSLQQGGHGYTFGSGTRLTVV.

This clonotype appeared many times. This chain links TRBV6-1 with TRBJ2-1; no clear D. CDR3 length: 18 amino acids. Between the trimmed V and J ends, which lost 1 base and 5 bases, there was a span of 21 bases. Germline V gene sequence: CDR1 MNHNS, CDR2 SASEGT. CDR3 in amino acids: CASSEVESDYVGNNEQFF. The CDR3 DNA reads as TGTGCCAGCAGTGAAGTAGAATCAGATTATGTGGGCAACAATGAGCAGTTCTTC.

This clonotype was found many times. The chain links TRBV18 to TRBJ2-2, with D tentatively TRBD2 (6 bases). V was cut by 3 bases and J by 5 bases, with 10 bases left in between. Per the germline V gene, CDR1 is KGHSH and CDR2 is LQKENI. The CDR3 is 14 amino acids. This CDR3 is CASSPKGGTGELFF. CDR3 coding DNA: TGTGCCAGCTCACCCAAAGGAGGGACCGGGGAGCTGTTTTTT.

A few counts support this clonotype. The CDR3, as DNA: TGCGCCAGCAGCTTCGCGGGAGGAAATATTAGAGAGACCCAGTACTTC. The encoded protein is CASSFAGGNIRETQYF. The chain links TRBV5-1 to TRBJ2-5; 8 positions match TRBD2. CDR1 and CDR2 from the germline V gene are SGHRS and YFSETQ. This CDR3 comprises 16 residues. Germline trimming cut 2 bases from V and 4 bases from J; bases unmatched to any gene: 10.

This clonotype occurred a few times. The chain employs TRBV15 and TRBJ1-5; D uncertain. From germline, CDR1 is LNHNV and CDR2 YYDKDF (reference sequence). CDR3 size: 15 residues. The germline V and J ends were trimmed by 1 base and 4 bases, with 11 bases remaining between them. The CDR3 bases are TGTGCCACCAGCAGAGCCGCAGGCGGGAATCAGCCCCAGCATTTT. This translates into CATSRAAGGNQPQHF.

The chain joins TRBV29-1 to TRBJ2-1, with D possibly matching TRBD1 (6 bases). Germline assignment: CDR1 SQVTM and CDR2 ANQGSEA. The length of the CDR3 is 15 residues. Trimming took off 8 bases at V and 4 bases at J, with 21 bases between the two ends. CDR3 sequence (DNA): TGCAGCTTTCTATCGGACAGAACGACTTACAATGAGCAGTTCTTC. It yields the protein CSFLSDRTTYNEQFF.

The chain is built from TRBV12-3 or TRBV12-4 and TRBJ2-2; unclear D gene. Trimming stripped 11 bases from V and 4 bases from J, with 11 bases between. This CDR3 contains 12 residues. CDR3 nucleotides: TGTGCCGCCGCACGGAGCACCGGGGAGCTGTTTTTT. This sequence encodes CAAARSTGELFF.

In this sample, this clonotype turned up a few times. The chain couples TRBV19 to TRBJ1-1; D gene uncertain. V lost 1 base, J lost 0 bases, and 15 bases lay in between. CDR1 LNHDA and CDR2 SQIVND come from the germline V gene (reference sequence). The CDR3 consists of 17 residues. CDR3 nucleotide sequence: TGTGCCAGTAGTATAGTAGACTCAGCCCACATGAACACTGAAGCTTTCTTT. It specifies CASSIVDSAHMNTEAFF.

In its sample, this clonotype was seen many times. V and J are TRBV30 and TRBJ1-1; perhaps TRBD1 as D (5 bases). Per germline, CDR1 GTSNPN and CDR2 SVGIG (reference sequence). Trimming took off 2 bases at V and 4 bases at J, with 8 bases between the two ends. The CDR3 extends over 12 amino acids. The CDR3 DNA reads TGTGCCTGGAGTCAGGGCCTCACTGAAGCTTTCTTT. Its translation: CAWSQGLTEAFF.

This clonotype turned up a few times. The rearrangement uses TRBV6-1 and TRBJ1-1, with TRBD1 as a possible D gene (5 bases). Germline values: CDR1 MNHNS, CDR2 SASEGT. The CDR3 sequence is 15 residues long. Trimming took 2 bases from V and 3 from J, leaving 13 bases between them. The CDR3 is CASSESRGSDTEAFF. The CDR3 coding sequence is TGTGCCAGCAGTGAAAGTAGGGGTTCTGACACTGAAGCTTTCTTT.

The J gene is TRBJ2-7, the V gene TRBV29-1; 10 bases map to TRBD2. Trimming took 3 bases from V and 4 from J; bases not matched to a gene: 12. The CDR3 runs 16 residues. The germline V gene has CDR1 SQVTM and CDR2 ANQGSEA. The CDR3 here is CSVEYPSLAGLYEQYF. CDR3 nucleotide sequence: TGCAGCGTTGAGTATCCGTCACTAGCGGGATTATACGAGCAGTACTTC.